This T cell receptor delta chain emerged from a study of gamma-delta T cells after stem cell transplantation. This clone was observed a few times. This likely stems from a read error, as it lies one base from a far larger clone. Within the sample, other DNA sequences also encode this same CDR3. TCRdb reanalyzed the RT-PCR reads using CATT. This sample has about 700 delta-chain clones, with about 2.6% found just once. This CDR3 is built from 17 residues. In germline, CDR1 is GEAIGNYY, CDR2 EKD. Trimming cost V 1 base and J 1 base; bases outside gene matches: 8. The clonotype comes from a human donor. It is not recorded whose cells these are; they may come from a transplant donor. This sequence joins TRDV2 and TRDJ1; 10 positions match TRDD3. Sequencing was done on a sample of gamma-delta T cells. CDR3 bases: TGTGCCTGTGACACACTGGGGGATTCCTTGATCACCGATAAACTCATCTTT. The encoded protein is CACDTLGDSLITDKLIF.